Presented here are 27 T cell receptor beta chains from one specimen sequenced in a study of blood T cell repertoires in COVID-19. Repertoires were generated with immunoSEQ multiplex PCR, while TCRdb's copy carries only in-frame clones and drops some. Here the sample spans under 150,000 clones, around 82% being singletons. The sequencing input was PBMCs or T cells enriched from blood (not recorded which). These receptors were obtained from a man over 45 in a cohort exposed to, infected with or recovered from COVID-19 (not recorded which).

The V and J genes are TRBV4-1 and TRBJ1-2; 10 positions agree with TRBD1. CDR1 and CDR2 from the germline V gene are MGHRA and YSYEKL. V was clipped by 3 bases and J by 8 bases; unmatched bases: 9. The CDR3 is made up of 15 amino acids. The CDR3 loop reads CASSHSGQGKPGYTF. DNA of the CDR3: TGCGCCAGCAGCCACTCGGGACAGGGGAAACCGGGCTACACCTTC.

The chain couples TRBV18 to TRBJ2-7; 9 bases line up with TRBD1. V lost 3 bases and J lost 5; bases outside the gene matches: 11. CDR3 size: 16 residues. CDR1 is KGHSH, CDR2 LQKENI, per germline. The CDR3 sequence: CASSPRLGQGGDEQYF. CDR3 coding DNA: TGTGCCAGCTCACCCCGGCTGGGACAGGGAGGGGACGAGCAGTACTTC.

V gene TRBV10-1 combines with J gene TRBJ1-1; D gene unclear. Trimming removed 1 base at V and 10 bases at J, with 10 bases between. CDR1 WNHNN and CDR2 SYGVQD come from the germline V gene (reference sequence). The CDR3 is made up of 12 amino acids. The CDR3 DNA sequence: TGCGCCAGCAGTGAGTTGTCAGGTCCAGCTTTCTTT. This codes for CASSELSGPAFF.

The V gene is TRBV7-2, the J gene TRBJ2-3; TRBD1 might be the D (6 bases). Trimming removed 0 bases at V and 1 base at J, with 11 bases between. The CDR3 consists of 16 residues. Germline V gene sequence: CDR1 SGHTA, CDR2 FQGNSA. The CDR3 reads CASSLAFAGGTDTQYF. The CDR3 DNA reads TGTGCCAGCAGCTTAGCATTTGCAGGGGGCACAGATACGCAGTATTTT.

The CDR3 DNA sequence: TGTGCCAGCAGCTTACGGGACAGGGAGTGGGGCAATCAGCCCCAGCATTTT. Its translation: CASSLRDREWGNQPQHF. The chain joins TRBV5-5 to TRBJ1-5, with 9 bases matching TRBD1. CDR1 and CDR2 (germline): SGHKS, YYEKEE (reference sequence). J lost 2 bases, V lost 2 bases, and 8 bases had no gene match. The CDR3 covers 17 residues.

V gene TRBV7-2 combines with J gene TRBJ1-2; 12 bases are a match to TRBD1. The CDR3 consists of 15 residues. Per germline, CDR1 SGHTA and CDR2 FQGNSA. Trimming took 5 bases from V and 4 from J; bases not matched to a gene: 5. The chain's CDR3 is CASSIGTGGTYGYTF. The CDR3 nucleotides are TGTGCCAGCAGCATAGGGACAGGGGGCACCTATGGCTACACCTTC.

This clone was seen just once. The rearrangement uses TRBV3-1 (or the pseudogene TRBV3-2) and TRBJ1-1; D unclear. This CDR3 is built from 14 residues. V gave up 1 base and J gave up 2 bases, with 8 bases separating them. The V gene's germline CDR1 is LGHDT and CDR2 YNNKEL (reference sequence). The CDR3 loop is CASSQGQPNTEAFF. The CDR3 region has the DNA TGTGCCAGCAGCCAAGGACAACCCAACACTGAAGCTTTCTTT.

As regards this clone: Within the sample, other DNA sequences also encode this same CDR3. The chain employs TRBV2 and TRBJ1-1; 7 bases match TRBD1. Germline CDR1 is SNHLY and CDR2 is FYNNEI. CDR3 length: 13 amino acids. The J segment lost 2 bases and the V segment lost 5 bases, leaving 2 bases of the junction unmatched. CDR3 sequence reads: CASSRDRNTEAFF. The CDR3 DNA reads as TGTGCCAGCAGTAGGGACAGAAACACTGAAGCTTTCTTT.

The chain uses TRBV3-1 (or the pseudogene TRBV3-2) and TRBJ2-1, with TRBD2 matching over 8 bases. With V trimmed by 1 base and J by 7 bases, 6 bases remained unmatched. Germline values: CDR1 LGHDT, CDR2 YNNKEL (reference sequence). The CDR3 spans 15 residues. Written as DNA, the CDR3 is TGTGCCAGCAGCCAAGCGGGGCGGGGGGCGAATGAGCAGTTCTTC. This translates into CASSQAGRGANEQFF.

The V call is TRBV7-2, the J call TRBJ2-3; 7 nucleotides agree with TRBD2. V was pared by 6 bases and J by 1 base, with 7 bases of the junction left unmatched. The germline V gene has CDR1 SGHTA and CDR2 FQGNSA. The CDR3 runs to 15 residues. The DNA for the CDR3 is TGTGCCAGCAGTTTCGCTAGCGGTGGCACAGATACGCAGTATTTT. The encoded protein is CASSFASGGTDTQYF.

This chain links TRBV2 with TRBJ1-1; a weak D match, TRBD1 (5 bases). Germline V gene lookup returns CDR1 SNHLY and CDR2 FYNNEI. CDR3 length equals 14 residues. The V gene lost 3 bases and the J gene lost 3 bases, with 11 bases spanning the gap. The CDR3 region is CASSDWGGDTEAFF. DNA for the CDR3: TGTGCCAGCAGTGACTGGGGGGGTGACACTGAAGCTTTCTTT.

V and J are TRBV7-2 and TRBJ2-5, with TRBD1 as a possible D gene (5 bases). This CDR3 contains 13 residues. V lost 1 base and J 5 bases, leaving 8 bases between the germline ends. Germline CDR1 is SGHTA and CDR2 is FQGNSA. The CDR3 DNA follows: TGTGCCAGCAGCTTAGGCTCAGGGGAGACCCAGTACTTC. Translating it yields CASSLGSGETQYF.

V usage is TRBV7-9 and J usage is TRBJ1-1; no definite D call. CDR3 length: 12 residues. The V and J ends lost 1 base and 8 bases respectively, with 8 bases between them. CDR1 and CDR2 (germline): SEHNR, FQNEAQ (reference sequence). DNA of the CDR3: TGTGCCAGCAGCTTAGACGGGTCCGAAGCTTTCTTT. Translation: CASSLDGSEAFF.

Here the CDR3 DNA reads TGCAGTGCTACGAAGCGAGAAGGTATGTTCTTC. This translates into CSATKREGMFF. The chain combines TRBV20-1 with TRBJ2-1; D call uncertain. The germline gives CDR1 DFQATT, CDR2 SNEGSKA (reference sequence). CDR3 length equals 11 residues. Trimming left V 4 bases short and J 15 bases short, with 16 bases between.

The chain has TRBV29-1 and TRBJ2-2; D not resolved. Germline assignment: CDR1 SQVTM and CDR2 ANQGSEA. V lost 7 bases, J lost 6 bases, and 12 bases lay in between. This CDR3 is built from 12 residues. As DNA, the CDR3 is TGCAGCGGCGGCCTTTTAGCCGGGGAGCTGTTTTTT. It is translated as CSGGLLAGELFF.

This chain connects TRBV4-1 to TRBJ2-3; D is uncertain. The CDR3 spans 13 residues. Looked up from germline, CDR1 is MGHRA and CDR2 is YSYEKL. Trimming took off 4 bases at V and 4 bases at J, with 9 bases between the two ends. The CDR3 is CASSRSPPDTQYF. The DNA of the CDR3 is TGCGCCAGCAGCCGCAGTCCCCCAGATACGCAGTATTTT.

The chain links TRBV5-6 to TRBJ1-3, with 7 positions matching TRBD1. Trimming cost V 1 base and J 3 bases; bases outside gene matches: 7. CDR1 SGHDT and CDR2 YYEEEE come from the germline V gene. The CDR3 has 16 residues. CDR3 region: CASSLQQGNFGNTIYF. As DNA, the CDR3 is TGTGCCAGCAGCTTGCAACAGGGGAATTTTGGAAACACCATATATTTT.

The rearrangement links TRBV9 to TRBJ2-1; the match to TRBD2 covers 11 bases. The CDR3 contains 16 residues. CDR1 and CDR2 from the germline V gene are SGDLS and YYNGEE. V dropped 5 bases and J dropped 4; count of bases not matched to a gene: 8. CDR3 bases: TGTGCCAGCAGTTACTCCGGGACTAGCGGTTACAATGAGCAGTTCTTC. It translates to CASSYSGTSGYNEQFF.

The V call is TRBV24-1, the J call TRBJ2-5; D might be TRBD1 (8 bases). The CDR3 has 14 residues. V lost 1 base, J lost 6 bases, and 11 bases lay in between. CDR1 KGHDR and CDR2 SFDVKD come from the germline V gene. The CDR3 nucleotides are TGTGCCACCAGTGATTTACAGGGGGGGAAGACCCAGTACTTC. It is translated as CATSDLQGGKTQYF.

The CDR3 reads CASSSGTADLEQYF. CDR3 bases: TGCGCCAGCAGCTCAGGGACTGCTGACCTAGAGCAGTACTTC. This chain uses TRBV5-1 with TRBJ2-7, with D maybe TRBD2 (6 bases). CDR1 and CDR2 from the germline V gene are SGHRS and YFSETQ. The CDR3 is made up of 14 amino acids. V shed 3 bases and J shed 7 bases, with 17 bases lying between them.

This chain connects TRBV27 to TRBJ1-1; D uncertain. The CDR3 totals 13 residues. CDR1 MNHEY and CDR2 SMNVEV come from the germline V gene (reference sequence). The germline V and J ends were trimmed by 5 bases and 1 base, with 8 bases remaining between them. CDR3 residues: CASSGPRNTEAFF. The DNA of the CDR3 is TGTGCCAGCAGTGGCCCCCGGAACACTGAAGCTTTCTTT.

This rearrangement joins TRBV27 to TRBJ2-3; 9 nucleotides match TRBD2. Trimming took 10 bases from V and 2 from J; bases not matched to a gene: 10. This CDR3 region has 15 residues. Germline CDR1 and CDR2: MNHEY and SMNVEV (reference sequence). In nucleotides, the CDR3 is TGTGCCACCCAAAAGACTAGCGGACTCACAGATACGCAGTATTTT. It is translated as CATQKTSGLTDTQYF.

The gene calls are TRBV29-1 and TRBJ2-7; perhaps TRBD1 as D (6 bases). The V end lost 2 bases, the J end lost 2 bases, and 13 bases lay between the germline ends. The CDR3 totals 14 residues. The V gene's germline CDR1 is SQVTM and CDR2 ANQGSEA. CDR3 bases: TGCAGCGTTGAAACAGGGAGCCTAACCTACGAGCAGTACTTC. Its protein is CSVETGSLTYEQYF.

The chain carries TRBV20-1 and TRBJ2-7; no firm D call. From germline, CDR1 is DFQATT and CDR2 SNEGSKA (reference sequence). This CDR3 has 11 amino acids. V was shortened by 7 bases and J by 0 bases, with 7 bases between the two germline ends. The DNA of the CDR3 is TGCAGTGAGATGGCCTCCTACGAGCAGTACTTC. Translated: CSEMASYEQYF.

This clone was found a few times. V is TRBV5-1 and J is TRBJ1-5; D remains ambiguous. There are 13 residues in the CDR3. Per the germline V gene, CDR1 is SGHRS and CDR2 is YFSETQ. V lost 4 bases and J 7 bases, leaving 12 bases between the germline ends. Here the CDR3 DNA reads TGCGCCAGCAGCCGGGGAATAGGACAGCCCCAGCATTTT. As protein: CASSRGIGQPQHF.

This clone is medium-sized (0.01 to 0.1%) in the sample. CDR3 protein: CASSQSAGTVPRGYGYTF. The CDR3 region has the DNA TGTGCCAGCAGCCAATCAGCCGGGACGGTCCCTCGGGGGTATGGCTACACCTTC. This chain joins TRBV3-1 (or the pseudogene TRBV3-2) and TRBJ1-2; TRBD1 might be the D (5 bases). The germline V gene has CDR1 LGHDT and CDR2 YNNKEL (reference sequence). V lost 2 bases and J 5 bases, leaving 24 bases between the germline ends. The CDR3 is made up of 18 amino acids.

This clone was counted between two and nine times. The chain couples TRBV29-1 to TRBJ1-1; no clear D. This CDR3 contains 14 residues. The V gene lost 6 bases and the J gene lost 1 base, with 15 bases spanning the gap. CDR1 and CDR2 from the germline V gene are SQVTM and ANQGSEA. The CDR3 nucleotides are TGCAGCGTGGAGAGGCTAGGAGAGAACACTGAAGCTTTCTTT. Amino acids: CSVERLGENTEAFF.